A selection of T cell receptor beta chains follows, all from one sample in a study of blood T cell repertoires in COVID-19. Only in-frame clones appear in the TCRdb table, and some are missing; sequencing was by immunoSEQ multiplex PCR. The sample carries tens of thousands of clones, 85% to 90% recorded once. The specimen was peripheral blood. All receptors come from an older man with acute or convalescent COVID-19. Both conserved end residues are part of each CDR3. A D gene is named only where the DNA matches it firmly. Not all rows give a size; the values are once, few, many and, for expanded clones, a class.

TRBD1 TRBJ1-4 TRBV28 . CASRKTGGNEKLFF TGTGCCAGCAGGAAGACAGGGGGAAATGAAAAACTGTTTTTT
. TRBJ2-5 TRBV19 once CASSIGAPAETQYF TGTGCCAGTAGTATAGGGGCTCCGGCAGAGACCCAGTACTTC
TRBD2 TRBJ2-7 TRBV10-3 . CAISERASGAYEQYF TGTGCCATCAGTGAGAGGGCTAGCGGAGCCTACGAGCAGTACTTC
TRBD1 TRBJ2-2 TRBV3-1/TRBV3-2 . CASSQNRGQNTGELFF TGTGCCAGCAGCCAAAACAGGGGTCAAAACACCGGGGAGCTGTTTTTT
TRBD1 TRBJ2-7 TRBV2 . CASSEAGTGGYEQYF TGTGCCAGCAGTGAAGCGGGGACAGGAGGCTACGAGCAGTACTTC
. TRBJ2-2 TRBV6-5 . CATRRVNTGELFF TGTGCCACCAGGAGGGTGAACACCGGGGAGCTGTTTTTT
. TRBJ1-2 TRBV9 . CASSYFQGTGGYTF TGTGCCAGCAGCTACTTCCAGGGGACGGGTGGCTACACCTTC
TRBD1 TRBJ1-1 TRBV30 . CAWSPGGAGPEAFF TGTGCCTGGAGCCCAGGGGGCGCTGGGCCTGAAGCTTTCTTT
. TRBJ2-5 TRBV5-6 . CASSSGRETQYF TGTGCCAGCAGCTCAGGGCGCGAGACCCAGTACTTC
. TRBJ1-5 TRBV28 . CASSLRAMGNQPQHF TGTGCCAGCAGTCTCAGGGCGATGGGGAATCAGCCCCAGCATTTT
TRBD2 TRBJ2-3 TRBV7-3 . CACSLGLAGPDSQFF TGTGCCTGCAGCTTGGGACTAGCGGGGCCAGATTCGCAGTTTTTT
. TRBJ1-2 TRBV9 . CASSVEDSYYGYTF TGTGCCAGCAGCGTAGAGGACAGCTACTATGGCTACACCTTC
. TRBJ1-2 TRBV10-3 . CAISGTNNYGYTF TGTGCCATCAGTGGTACAAATAACTATGGCTACACCTTC
. TRBJ2-7 TRBV7-2 . CASSTPGSYEQYF TGTGCCAGCAGCACACCGGGCTCCTACGAGCAGTACTTC
TRBD1 TRBJ1-2 TRBV7-2 . CASSLAYGTGGLGYTF TGTGCCAGCAGCTTGGCCTACGGGACAGGGGGCCTTGGCTACACCTTC
. TRBJ2-3 TRBV5-1 . CASSVRSYRTDTQYF TGCGCCAGCAGTGTAAGGAGTTATCGCACAGATACGCAGTATTTT
. TRBJ2-1 TRBV6-5 . CASRSGFNEQFF TGTGCCAGCAGATCAGGGTTCAATGAGCAGTTCTTC
TRBD1 TRBJ1-2 TRBV12-3/TRBV12-4 . CASSTGGHYGYTF TGTGCCAGTTCGACAGGGGGCCACTATGGCTACACCTTC
TRBD2 TRBJ2-7 TRBV5-1 . CASSRGVYEQYF TGCGCCAGCAGTCGGGGGGTGTACGAGCAGTACTTC
TRBD2 TRBJ2-5 TRBV4-3 . CASSLGLVGETQYF TGCGCCAGCAGCCTAGGACTAGTCGGCGAGACCCAGTACTTC
. TRBJ1-4 TRBV5-4 . CASSSGDNEKLFF TGTGCCAGCAGCTCGGGGGATAATGAAAAACTGTTTTTT
TRBD2 TRBJ2-3 TRBV6-5 . CASSSGLAGGTDTQYF TGTGCCAGCAGTTCAGGACTAGCGGGGGGCACAGATACGCAGTATTTT
TRBD1 TRBJ1-5 TRBV15 . CATSPFIQGQGRTWNGQPQHF TGTGCCACCAGCCCATTTATTCAGGGACAGGGGAGAACGTGGAACGGTCAGCCCCAGCATTTT
. TRBJ2-2 TRBV9 . CASSVDGGAVTGELFF TGTGCCAGCAGCGTAGACGGGGGAGCGGTCACCGGGGAGCTGTTTTTT
. TRBJ2-4 TRBV7-2 . CASSLGWTVGNIQYF TGTGCCAGCAGCTTAGGATGGACAGTCGGAAACATTCAGTACTTC
TRBD1 TRBJ2-3 TRBV28 . CASSTDRGFADTQYF TGTGCCAGCAGTACAGACAGGGGGTTTGCAGATACGCAGTATTTT
. TRBJ2-7 TRBV6-2/TRBV6-3 . CASSYSHEQYF TGTGCCAGCAGTTACAGCCACGAGCAGTACTTC
TRBD1 TRBJ1-3 TRBV3-1/TRBV3-2 once CASSPTGAAGNTIYF TGTGCCAGCAGTCCTACAGGGGCAGCAGGAAACACCATATATTTT
. TRBJ1-5 TRBV9 . CASSVGGESQPQHF TGTGCCAGCAGCGTGGGGGGGGAAAGTCAGCCCCAGCATTTT
. TRBJ1-6 TRBV18 . CASSPQRVEESPLHF TGTGCCAGCTCACCACAGAGGGTGGAGGAATCACCCCTCCACTTT
TRBD1 TRBJ2-4 TRBV18 . CASSADRDGVQYF TGTGCCAGCTCAGCGGACAGGGACGGGGTTCAGTACTTC
. TRBJ2-1 TRBV4-3 . CASSQIPGQLPEQFF TGCGCCAGCAGCCAAATTCCGGGACAACTCCCTGAGCAGTTCTTC
. TRBJ2-4 TRBV19 once CASKDLAKNIQYF TGTGCCAGTAAGGACTTAGCCAAAAACATTCAGTACTTC
. TRBJ2-5 TRBV18 . CASAGRGQETQYF TGTGCCTCAGCCGGCAGGGGTCAAGAGACCCAGTACTTC
. TRBJ2-7 TRBV12-1 . CAPRAGEVIDEQYF TGTGCCCCTCGGGCAGGGGAAGTTATTGACGAGCAGTACTTC
. TRBJ1-1 TRBV9 . CASSGATNTEAFF TGTGCCAGCAGCGGGGCCACGAACACTGAAGCTTTCTTT
. TRBJ1-4 TRBV11-1 . CASSHLTGNEKLFF TGTGCCAGCAGCCACCTAACAGGGAATGAAAAACTGTTTTTT
. TRBJ2-7 TRBV20-1 . CSARIQYEQYF TGCAGTGCTAGAATCCAATACGAGCAGTACTTC
. TRBJ2-4 TRBV7-9 . CASSFSQGAGNIQYF TGTGCCAGCAGCTTCTCACAGGGAGCTGGAAACATTCAGTACTTC
TRBD2 TRBJ2-7 TRBV28 . CASSLLAGGFSPSYEQYF TGTGCCAGCAGTTTATTAGCGGGGGGCTTCTCTCCCTCCTACGAGCAGTACTTC
. TRBJ2-7 TRBV27 once CASSASGQTYEQYF TGTGCCAGCAGTGCTTCTGGACAGACCTACGAGCAGTACTTC
TRBD1 TRBJ2-2 TRBV27 . CASSLGPGQGFAGELFF TGTGCCAGCAGTTTAGGCCCGGGACAGGGTTTCGCCGGGGAGCTGTTTTTT
TRBD2 TRBJ2-1 TRBV4-2 . CASSQEQAGPLGEQFF TGTGCCAGCAGCCAAGAACAAGCGGGACCGTTGGGAGAGCAGTTCTTC
TRBD2 TRBJ2-7 TRBV4-3 . CASSQGASGNYEQYF TGCGCCAGCAGCCAAGGAGCTAGCGGTAACTACGAGCAGTACTTC
TRBD1 TRBJ2-2 TRBV7-8 . CASSSGQGGSGELFF TGTGCCAGCAGCTCGGGACAGGGTGGATCCGGGGAGCTGTTTTTT
. TRBJ2-7 TRBV21-1 . CASKMTRISSYEQYF TGTGCCAGCAAGATGACAAGGATTAGCTCCTACGAGCAGTACTTC
. TRBJ2-7 TRBV7-9 . CASSPRDYEQYF TGTGCCAGCAGCCCCCGGGACTACGAGCAGTACTTC
. TRBJ1-1 TRBV6-1 . CASSEASSGSGGAFF TGTGCCAGCAGTGAAGCGAGTTCCGGGTCCGGCGGAGCTTTCTTT
. TRBJ1-1 TRBV7-7 . CASSTDRNTEAFF TGTGCCAGCAGCACCGACAGAAACACTGAAGCTTTCTTT
. TRBJ1-4 TRBV6-5 once CASTADRSNEKLFF TGTGCCAGCACTGCCGACAGGAGTAATGAAAAACTGTTTTTT
. TRBJ1-6 TRBV19 . CASSLGPAEAYNSPLHF TGTGCCAGTAGTTTAGGACCGGCGGAGGCCTATAATTCACCCCTCCACTTT
. TRBJ2-5 TRBV5-1 . CASSLTLPGETQYF TGCGCCAGCAGCTTAACTCTCCCCGGAGAGACCCAGTACTTC
. TRBJ1-6 TRBV12-3/TRBV12-4 . CASSYREGSPLHF TGTGCCAGCAGTTACAGGGAGGGTTCACCCCTCCACTTT
. TRBJ1-1 TRBV11-3 . CASSLGPANTEAFF TGTGCCAGCAGCTTGGGGCCCGCGAACACTGAAGCTTTCTTT
TRBD2 TRBJ2-1 TRBV30 . CAWSVSSGAYNEQFF TGTGCCTGGAGTGTTAGTAGCGGGGCCTACAATGAGCAGTTCTTC
TRBD1 TRBJ1-6 TRBV5-4 . CASSYSRDRAGNSPLHF TGTGCCAGCAGTTATAGCCGGGACAGGGCTGGTAATTCACCCCTCCACTTT
TRBD2 TRBJ2-1 TRBV28 once CASSPTSGKLFF TGTGCCAGCAGCCCGACTAGCGGTAAACTGTTCTTC
. TRBJ1-2 TRBV3-1/TRBV3-2 . CASSQRDNLYGYTF TGTGCCAGCAGCCAAAGGGACAACCTCTATGGCTACACCTTC
. TRBJ1-6 TRBV19 . CASSIGPARSPLHF TGTGCCAGTAGTATAGGGCCCGCCCGTTCACCCCTCCACTTT